A single sample is the source of the 22 T cell receptor beta chains below, sequenced in a study of blood T cell repertoires in COVID-19. This table comes from immunoSEQ multiplex PCR, and its TCRdb copy is limited to in-frame clones, with some not included. The sample contains around 190,000 clones, over 75% of which appear only once. Material for sequencing was peripheral blood. The receptors stem from a man aged 70-80 years with active or convalescent COVID-19.

The rearrangement joins TRBV5-1 to TRBJ1-2; no clear D gene. This CDR3 is 11 amino acids long. V lost 7 bases and J lost 13, with 17 bases in between. The germline V gene has CDR1 SGHRS and CDR2 YFSETQ. This chain's CDR3 is CASGSGLAPTF. In nucleotides, the CDR3 is TGCGCCAGCGGATCGGGGTTGGCCCCCACCTTC.

This rearrangement joins TRBV18 to TRBJ1-2, with D possibly being TRBD1 (6 bases). With 2 bases removed from V and 8 bases from J, the gap between germline ends came to 15 bases. CDR1 KGHSH and CDR2 LQKENI come from the germline V gene. The CDR3 totals 14 residues. CDR3: CASSPTGTSEGYTF. CDR3 DNA sequence: TGTGCCAGCTCACCAACAGGGACAAGTGAAGGCTACACCTTC. The whole variable domain, filled in from reference TRBV18 and TRBJ1-2, reads NAGVMQNPRHLVRRRGQEARLRCSPMKGHSHVYWYRQLPEEGLKFMVYLQKENIIDESGMPKERFSAEFPKEGPSILRIQQVVRGDSAAYFCASSPTGTSEGYTFGSGTRLTVV.

The genes are TRBV6-5 and TRBJ2-7, with D possibly being TRBD2 (5 bases). Germline V lookup: CDR1 MNHEY, CDR2 SVGAGI. The CDR3 consists of 14 residues. V lost 6 bases and J lost 0, with 12 bases in between. The chain's CDR3 is CASSGGWGSYEQYF. The CDR3 coding sequence is TGTGCCAGCAGCGGCGGGTGGGGCTCCTACGAGCAGTACTTC.

The chain recombines TRBV9 with TRBJ2-3; TRBD1 agrees at 8 bases. Germline-derived CDR1 and CDR2 are SGDLS and YYNGEE. The CDR3 is 15 residues long. Losses at the gene ends were 3 bases for V and 4 bases for J; bases not matched to a gene: 7. The CDR3 region has the DNA TGTGCCAGCAGCGGACAGGGGTCCTTGGCAGATACGCAGTATTTT. Translating it yields CASSGQGSLADTQYF.

The V gene is TRBV3-1 (or the pseudogene TRBV3-2), the J gene TRBJ2-1; 8 nucleotides align to TRBD2. V gave up 2 bases and J gave up 8 bases; unmatched junction bases: 5. CDR3 length: 14 amino acids. Germline V gene lookup returns CDR1 LGHDT and CDR2 YNNKEL (reference sequence). The CDR3 DNA reads as TGTGCCAGCAGCCAAACCGGGAGGGGGGATGAGCAGTTCTTC. Its protein is CASSQTGRGDEQFF.

The chain couples TRBV18 to TRBJ1-2, with 9 bases that match TRBD1. The CDR3 extends over 17 amino acids. Trimming cost V 3 bases and J 2 bases; bases outside gene matches: 10. Germline-derived CDR1 and CDR2 are KGHSH and LQKENI. The CDR3, as DNA: TGTGCCAGCTCACCTAGCCGGGACAGGGTATCCAACTATGGCTACACCTTC. Encoded protein: CASSPSRDRVSNYGYTF.

This chain uses TRBV7-8 with TRBJ1-5, with D perhaps matching TRBD1 (6 bases). Germline CDR1 SGHVS, CDR2 FQNEAQ. CDR3 length: 16 residues. V shed 5 bases and J shed 3 bases, with 17 bases lying between them. The CDR3 here is CASSPRGGASNQPQHF. DNA for the CDR3: TGTGCCAGCAGCCCTAGGGGGGGGGCATCCAATCAGCCCCAGCATTTT.

This clone appeared a few times. V and J are TRBV5-1 and TRBJ1-1; D may be TRBD1 (5 bases). The CDR3 length is 15 residues. V lost 0 bases and J lost 2, with 11 bases in between. CDR1 SGHRS and CDR2 YFSETQ come from the germline V gene. CDR3: CASSLGAGPNTEAFF. The DNA for the CDR3 is TGCGCCAGCAGCTTGGGGGCAGGGCCTAACACTGAAGCTTTCTTT.

CDR3 coding DNA: TGTGCCAGCAGCTTGCAGGGGGCAACGAACACCGGGGAGCTGTTTTTT. Its translation: CASSLQGATNTGELFF. V and J are TRBV7-8 and TRBJ2-2; TRBD1 aligns across 8 bases. Germline loops: CDR1 SGHVS, CDR2 FQNEAQ. Unmatched junction bases numbered 3, after V lost 3 bases and J lost 0 bases. The CDR3 is made up of 16 amino acids.

This clone has a single count. This sequence joins TRBV4-2 and TRBJ1-5, with 7 bases lining up with TRBD1. CDR3 size: 15 residues. CDR1 LGHNA and CDR2 YNFKEQ come from the germline V gene. V shed 2 bases, J shed 7 bases, and the junction held 8 bases outside the gene matches. In DNA, the CDR3 is TGTGCCAGCAGCCAAAACGACAGGGTGAAACAGCCCCAGCATTTT. Translation gives CASSQNDRVKQPQHF.

The genes are TRBV6-5 and TRBJ2-5, with 11 bases identical to TRBD2. Looked up from germline, CDR1 is MNHEY and CDR2 is SVGAGI. The CDR3 extends over 15 amino acids. V lost 6 bases and J lost 1; bases outside the gene matches: 4. Here the CDR3 reads CASRLGLAAQETQYF. The CDR3 DNA follows: TGTGCCAGCAGATTGGGACTAGCGGCCCAAGAGACCCAGTACTTC.

V gene TRBV27 combines with J gene TRBJ1-6; no firm D call. The CDR3 has 16 residues. CDR1 is MNHEY and CDR2 is SMNVEV in the germline V gene (reference sequence). Trimming took 1 base from V and 3 from J, leaving 10 bases between them. In DNA form, the CDR3 reads TGTGCCAGCAGTTTATTAACGGGATTCTATAATTCACCCCTCCACTTT. Protein product: CASSLLTGFYNSPLHF.

This clone was picked up many times. The gene calls are TRBV9 and TRBJ1-2; 7 bases align to TRBD1. The CDR3 length is 13 residues. Germline CDR1 reads SGDLS; CDR2 reads YYNGEE. The V segment lost 3 bases and the J segment 7 bases; nucleotides outside the gene matches: 6. CDR3 residues: CASSGPQGSGYTF. CDR3 nucleotide sequence: TGTGCCAGCAGCGGACCACAGGGGTCTGGCTACACCTTC.

Turning to this clone: This sample also contains other DNA sequences that code for the same CDR3. CDR3 DNA sequence: TGTGCCAGCAGCCAAGCTACAGGGGGAGGCTATGGCTACACCTTC. It yields the protein CASSQATGGGYGYTF. The chain links TRBV3-1 (or the pseudogene TRBV3-2) to TRBJ1-2, with 8 bases lining up with TRBD1. Germline lookup yields CDR1 LGHDT and CDR2 YNNKEL (reference sequence). This CDR3 comprises 15 residues. The ends lost 1 base at V and 4 bases at J; junction bases unmatched: 5.

This clone was counted a few times. The chain has TRBV5-1 and TRBJ2-3; D may be TRBD1 (5 bases). Trimming removed 0 bases from V and 0 bases from J, with 11 bases in between. The CDR3 consists of 16 residues. Per germline, CDR1 SGHRS and CDR2 YFSETQ. Here the CDR3 DNA reads TGCGCCAGCAGCTTGGCCGACAGTGCTAGCACAGATACGCAGTATTTT. Its protein is CASSLADSASTDTQYF.

This clone was recorded once. This chain uses TRBV29-1 with TRBJ1-5, with D perhaps TRBD1 (5 bases). Germline V gene data show CDR1 as SQVTM and CDR2 as ANQGSEA. V was pared by 4 bases and J by 7 bases, with 14 bases between. This CDR3 comprises 13 residues. CDR3 sequence (DNA): TGCAGCGTTGGAGGAGGGGATGGGCAGCCCCAGCATTTT. Protein: CSVGGGDGQPQHF.

V gene TRBV21-1 combines with J gene TRBJ2-7; the table's D gene call, TRBD1, was not cross checked with the DNA. TRBV21-1 is flagged as a pseudogene. The CDR3 sequence is 16 residues long. The CDR3 DNA is TGTGCCAGCAGCATACTTGACAGTCCTATCTCCTACGAGCAGTACTTC. Protein product: CASSILDSPISYEQYF.

V gene TRBV7-5 combines with J gene TRBJ1-2; the table's D call of TRBD1 was not tested on the DNA. TRBV7-5 is noted as a pseudogene. This CDR3 comprises 15 residues. This CDR3 is CARSLCDRYNYGYTF. CDR3 nucleotide sequence: TGTGCCAGAAGCTTATGTGACAGGTATAACTATGGCTACACCTTC.

J is TRBJ2-3 and V is TRBV10-3; no definite D call. The CDR3 is 15 residues long. V was shortened by 4 bases and J by 3 bases, with 14 bases between the two germline ends. CDR1 ENHRY and CDR2 SYGVKD come from the germline V gene. CDR3 nucleotides: TGTGCCATCAGTGTCAACACCCCTAGGACAGATACGCAGTATTTT. Protein sequence: CAISVNTPRTDTQYF.

The V and J genes are TRBV6-5 and TRBJ2-3; 7 bases match TRBD2. This CDR3 comprises 12 residues. Germline V CDR1 and CDR2: MNHEY, SVGAGI. With V trimmed by 7 bases and J by 5 bases, 3 bases remained unmatched. The CDR3 protein is CASTGGGDTQYF. The CDR3 DNA follows: TGTGCCAGCACGGGCGGGGGAGATACGCAGTATTTT.

The V and J genes are TRBV12-3 or TRBV12-4 and TRBJ1-1; 8 positions agree with TRBD1. CDR3 length equals 13 residues. V gave up 3 bases and J gave up 7 bases; unmatched junction bases: 4. The CDR3 DNA follows: TGTGCCAGCAGTTTCCCACAGGGGGGTGAAGCTTTCTTT. Its protein product is CASSFPQGGEAFF.

The genes are TRBV19 and TRBJ1-2, with a tentative D call TRBD1 (5 bases). CDR3 length: 15 amino acids. The germline CDR1 and CDR2 sequences are LNHDA and SQIVND (reference sequence). V shed 5 bases and J shed 0 bases, with 13 bases lying between them. CDR3 loop: CASSRDSRANYGYTF. DNA of the CDR3: TGTGCCAGTAGTCGTGACAGTAGAGCTAACTATGGCTACACCTTC.